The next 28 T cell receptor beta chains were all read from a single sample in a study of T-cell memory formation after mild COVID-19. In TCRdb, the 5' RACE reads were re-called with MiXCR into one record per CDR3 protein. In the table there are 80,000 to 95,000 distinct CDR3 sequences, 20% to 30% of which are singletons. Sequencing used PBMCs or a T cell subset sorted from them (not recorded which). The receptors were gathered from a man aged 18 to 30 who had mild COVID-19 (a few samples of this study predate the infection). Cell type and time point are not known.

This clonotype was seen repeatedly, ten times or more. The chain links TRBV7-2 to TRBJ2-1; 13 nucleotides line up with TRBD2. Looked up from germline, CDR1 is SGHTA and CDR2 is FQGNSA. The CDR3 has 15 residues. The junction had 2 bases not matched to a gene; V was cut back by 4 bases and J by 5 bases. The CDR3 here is CASSWGLAGNNEQFF. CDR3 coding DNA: TGTGCCAGCAGCTGGGGACTAGCGGGGAACAATGAGCAGTTCTTC.

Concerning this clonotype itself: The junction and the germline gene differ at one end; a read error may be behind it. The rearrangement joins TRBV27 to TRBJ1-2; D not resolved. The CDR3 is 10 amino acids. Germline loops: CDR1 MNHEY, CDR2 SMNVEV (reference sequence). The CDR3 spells CACSWEGYTF. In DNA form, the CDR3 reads TGTGCCTGCAGTTGGGAGGGCTACACCTTC.

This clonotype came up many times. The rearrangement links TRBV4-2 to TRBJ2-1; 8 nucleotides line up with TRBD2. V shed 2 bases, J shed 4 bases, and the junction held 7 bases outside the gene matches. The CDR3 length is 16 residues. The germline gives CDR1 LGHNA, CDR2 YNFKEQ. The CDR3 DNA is TGTGCCAGCAGCCAACGTGAGCGGGGGTCTTACAATGAGCAGTTCTTC. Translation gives CASSQRERGSYNEQFF.

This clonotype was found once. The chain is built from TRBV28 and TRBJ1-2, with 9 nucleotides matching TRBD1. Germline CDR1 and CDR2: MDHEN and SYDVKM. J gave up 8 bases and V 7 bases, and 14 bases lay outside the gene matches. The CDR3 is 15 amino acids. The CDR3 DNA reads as TGTGCCAGCACCCGACCGGGACAGGGAATTGAGGGCTACACCTTC. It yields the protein CASTRPGQGIEGYTF.

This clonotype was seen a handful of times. The DNA of the CDR3 is TGTGCCAGCAGTTACAGGGAACAGCCCCAGCATTTT. Amino acids: CASSYREQPQHF. The chain recombines TRBV6-6 with TRBJ1-5; D unresolved. The germline gives CDR1 MNHNY, CDR2 SVGAGI (reference sequence). Deletions cut 2 bases from V and 7 bases from J, with 6 bases between. This CDR3 has 12 residues.

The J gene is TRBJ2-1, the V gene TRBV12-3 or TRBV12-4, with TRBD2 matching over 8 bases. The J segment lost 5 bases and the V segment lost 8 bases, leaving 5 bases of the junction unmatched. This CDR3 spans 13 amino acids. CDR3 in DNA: TGTGCCAGCTTACGGGGGGGCGACAATGAGCAGTTCTTC. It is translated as CASLRGGDNEQFF.

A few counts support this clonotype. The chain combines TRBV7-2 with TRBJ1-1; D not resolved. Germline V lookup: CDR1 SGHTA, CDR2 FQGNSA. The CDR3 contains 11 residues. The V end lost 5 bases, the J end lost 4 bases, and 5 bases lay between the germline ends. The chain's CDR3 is CASSPGTEAFF. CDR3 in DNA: TGTGCCAGCAGCCCAGGCACTGAAGCTTTCTTT.

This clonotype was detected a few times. CDR3 sequence: CATEGQGADTQYF. The CDR3 DNA is TGTGCCACCGAGGGACAGGGGGCAGATACGCAGTATTTT. The V and J genes are TRBV24-1 and TRBJ2-3; the match to TRBD1 covers 11 bases. Germline CDR1 KGHDR, CDR2 SFDVKD. This CDR3 region has 13 residues. V lost 9 bases, J lost 4 bases, and 2 bases stayed unmatched.

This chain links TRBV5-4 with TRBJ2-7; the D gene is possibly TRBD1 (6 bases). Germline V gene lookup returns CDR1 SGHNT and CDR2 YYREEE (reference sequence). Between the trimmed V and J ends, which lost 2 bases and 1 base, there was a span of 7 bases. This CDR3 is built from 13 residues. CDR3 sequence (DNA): TGTGCCAGCAGCTTAGGACAGTCCTACGAGCAGTACGTC. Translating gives CASSLGQSYEQYV.

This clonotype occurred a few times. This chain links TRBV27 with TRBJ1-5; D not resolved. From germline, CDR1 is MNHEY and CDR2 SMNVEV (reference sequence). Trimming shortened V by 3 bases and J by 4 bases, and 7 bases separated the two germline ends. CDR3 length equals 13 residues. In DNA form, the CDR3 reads TGTGCCAGCAGTTTTGGGAAAAATCAGCCCCAGCATTTT. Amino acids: CASSFGKNQPQHF.

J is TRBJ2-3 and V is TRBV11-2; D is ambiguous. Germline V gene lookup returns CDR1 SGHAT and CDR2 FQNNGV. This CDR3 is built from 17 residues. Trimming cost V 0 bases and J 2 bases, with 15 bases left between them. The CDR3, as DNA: TGTGCCAGCAGCTTAGACTCCTTCTTTGCGTCCACAGATACGCAGTATTTT. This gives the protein CASSLDSFFASTDTQYF. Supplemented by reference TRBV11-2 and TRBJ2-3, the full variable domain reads EAGVAQSPRYKIIEKRQSVAFWCNPISGHATLYWYQQILGQGPKLLIQFQNNGVVDDSQLPKDRFSAERLKGVDSTLKIQPAKLEDSAVYLCASSLDSFFASTDTQYFGPGTRLTVL.

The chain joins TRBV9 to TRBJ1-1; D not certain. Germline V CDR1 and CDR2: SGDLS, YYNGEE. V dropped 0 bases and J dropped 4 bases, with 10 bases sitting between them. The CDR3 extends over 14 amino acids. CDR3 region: CASSVVRAGTEAFF. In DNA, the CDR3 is TGTGCCAGCAGCGTAGTGAGGGCGGGCACTGAAGCTTTCTTT.

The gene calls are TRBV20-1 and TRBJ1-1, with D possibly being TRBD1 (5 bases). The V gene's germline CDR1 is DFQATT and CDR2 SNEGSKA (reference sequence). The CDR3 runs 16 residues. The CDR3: CRAELPGLNMNTEAFF. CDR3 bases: TGCCGGGCGGAACTCCCGGGGCTCAATATGAACACTGAAGCTTTCTTT.

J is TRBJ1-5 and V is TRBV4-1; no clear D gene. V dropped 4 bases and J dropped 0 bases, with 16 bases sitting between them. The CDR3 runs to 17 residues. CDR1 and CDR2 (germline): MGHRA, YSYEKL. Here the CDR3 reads CASSLMGGKYSNQPQHF. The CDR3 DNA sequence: TGCGCCAGCAGCCTCATGGGAGGGAAATATAGCAATCAGCCCCAGCATTTT.

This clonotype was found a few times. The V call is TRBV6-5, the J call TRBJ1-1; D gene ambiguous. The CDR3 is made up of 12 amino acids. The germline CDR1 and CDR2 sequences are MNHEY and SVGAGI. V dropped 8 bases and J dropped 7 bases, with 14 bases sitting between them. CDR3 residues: CASGLVSGEAFF. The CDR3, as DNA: TGTGCCAGCGGCTTAGTATCAGGTGAAGCTTTCTTT.

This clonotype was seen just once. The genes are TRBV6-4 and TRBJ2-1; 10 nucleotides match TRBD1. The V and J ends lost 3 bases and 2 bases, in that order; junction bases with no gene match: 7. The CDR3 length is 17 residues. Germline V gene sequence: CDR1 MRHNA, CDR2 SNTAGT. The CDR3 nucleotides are TGTGCCAGCAGTGAAAGGGGACAGGGGTACCCCTACAATGAGCAGTTCTTC. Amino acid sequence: CASSERGQGYPYNEQFF.

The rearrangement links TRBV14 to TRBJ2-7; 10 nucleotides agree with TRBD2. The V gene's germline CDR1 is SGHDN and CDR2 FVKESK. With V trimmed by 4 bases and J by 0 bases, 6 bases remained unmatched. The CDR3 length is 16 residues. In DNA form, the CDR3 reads TGTGCCAGCAGCCCACTAGCGGGGCCAAGCTCCTACGAGCAGTACGTC. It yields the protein CASSPLAGPSSYEQYV.

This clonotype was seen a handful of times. CDR3 sequence: CASSPPMRVHEQFF. CDR3 DNA sequence: TGCGCCAGCAGCCCCCCAATGAGGGTCCATGAGCAGTTCTTC. The chain joins TRBV4-3 to TRBJ2-1; D is perhaps TRBD2 (5 bases). The V end lost 4 bases, the J end lost 8 bases, and 15 bases lay between the germline ends. This CDR3 spans 14 amino acids. CDR1 is LGHNA, CDR2 YSLEER, per germline.

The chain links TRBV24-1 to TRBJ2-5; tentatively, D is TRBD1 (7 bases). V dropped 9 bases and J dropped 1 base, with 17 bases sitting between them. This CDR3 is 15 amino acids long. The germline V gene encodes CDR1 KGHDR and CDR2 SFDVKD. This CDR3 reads CATGGPRDSQETQYF. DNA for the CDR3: TGTGCCACCGGGGGGCCTCGGGACAGCCAAGAGACCCAGTACTTC.

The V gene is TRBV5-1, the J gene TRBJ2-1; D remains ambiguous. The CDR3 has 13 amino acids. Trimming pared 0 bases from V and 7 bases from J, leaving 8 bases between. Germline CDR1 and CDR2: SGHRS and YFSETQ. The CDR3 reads CASSLGGRNEQFF. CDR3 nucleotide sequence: TGCGCCAGCAGCTTGGGCGGTCGTAATGAGCAGTTCTTC.

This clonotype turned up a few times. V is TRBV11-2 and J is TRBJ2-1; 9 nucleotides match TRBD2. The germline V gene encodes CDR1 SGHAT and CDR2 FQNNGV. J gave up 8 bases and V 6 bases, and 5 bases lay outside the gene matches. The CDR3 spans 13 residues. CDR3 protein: CASRAGGGDEQFF. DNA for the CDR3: TGTGCCAGCAGAGCGGGGGGCGGGGATGAGCAGTTCTTC.

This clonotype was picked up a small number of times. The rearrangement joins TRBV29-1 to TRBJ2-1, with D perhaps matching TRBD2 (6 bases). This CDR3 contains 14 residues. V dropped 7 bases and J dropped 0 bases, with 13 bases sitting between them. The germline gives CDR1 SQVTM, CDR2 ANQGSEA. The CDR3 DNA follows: TGCAGCGCCCCTTTCGGGAGCTCCTACAATGAGCAGTTCTTC. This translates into CSAPFGSSYNEQFF.

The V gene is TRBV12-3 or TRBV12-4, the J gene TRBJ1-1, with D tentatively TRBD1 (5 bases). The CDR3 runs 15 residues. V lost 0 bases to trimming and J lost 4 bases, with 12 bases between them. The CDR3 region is CASSLAGTPVTEAFF. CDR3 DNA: TGTGCCAGCAGTTTAGCCGGGACGCCAGTCACTGAAGCTTTCTTT.

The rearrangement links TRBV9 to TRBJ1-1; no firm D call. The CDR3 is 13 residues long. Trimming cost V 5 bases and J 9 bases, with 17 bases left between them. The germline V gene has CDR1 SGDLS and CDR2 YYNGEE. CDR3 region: CASSATYGEQAFF. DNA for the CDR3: TGTGCCAGCAGTGCTACCTATGGAGAACAAGCTTTCTTT.

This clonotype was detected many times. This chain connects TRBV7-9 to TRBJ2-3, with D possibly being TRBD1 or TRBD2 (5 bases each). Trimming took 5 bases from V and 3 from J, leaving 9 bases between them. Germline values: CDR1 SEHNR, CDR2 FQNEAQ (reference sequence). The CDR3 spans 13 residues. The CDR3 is CASSLGATDTQYF. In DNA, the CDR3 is TGTGCCAGCAGCCTCGGGGCGACAGATACGCAGTATTTT.

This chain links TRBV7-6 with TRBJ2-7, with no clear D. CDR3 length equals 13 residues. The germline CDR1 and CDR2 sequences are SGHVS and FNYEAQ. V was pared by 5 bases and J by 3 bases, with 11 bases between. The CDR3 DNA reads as TGTGCCAGCAGCGGCGTGGGTCTCTACGAGCAGTACTTC. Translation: CASSGVGLYEQYF.

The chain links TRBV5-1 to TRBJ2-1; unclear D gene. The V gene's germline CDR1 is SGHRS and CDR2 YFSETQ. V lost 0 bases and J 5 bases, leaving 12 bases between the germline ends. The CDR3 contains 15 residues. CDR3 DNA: TGCGCCAGCAGCTTGGTGCAGGTTGGGGACAATGAGCAGTTCTTC. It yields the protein CASSLVQVGDNEQFF.

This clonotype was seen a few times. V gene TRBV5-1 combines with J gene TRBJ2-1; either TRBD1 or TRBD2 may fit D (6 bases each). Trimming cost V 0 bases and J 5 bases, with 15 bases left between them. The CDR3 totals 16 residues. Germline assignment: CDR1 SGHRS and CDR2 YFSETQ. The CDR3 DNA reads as TGCGCCAGCAGCTTGGAGGGGGGCTTAAGGAACAATGAGCAGTTCTTC. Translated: CASSLEGGLRNNEQFF.